These 25 T cell receptor beta chains were sequenced from one sample in a study of PD-1 blockade in mismatch repair-deficient tumors. This table comes from immunoSEQ multiplex PCR, and its TCRdb copy is limited to in-frame clones, with some not included. The table has some 16,000 clones, about 80% seen once; the top ten hold roughly 9.7%. Time point defined: approximately 10-day in vitro stimulation with candidate neoantigen peptide 5. These TCRs are of unknown antigen specificity. Sequencing was performed on cells cultured in vitro, taken from a patient treated with pembrolizumab. Source of these receptors: an adult with mismatch repair-deficient cancer.

The chain couples TRBV28 to TRBJ2-7, with no clear D. CDR1 is MDHEN, CDR2 SYDVKM, per germline. The V end lost 2 bases, the J end lost 2 bases, and 7 bases lay between the germline ends. The CDR3 consists of 13 residues. CDR3 sequence reads: CASSLSQPYEQYF. In nucleotides, the CDR3 is TGTGCCAGCAGTTTAAGTCAGCCCTACGAGCAGTACTTC.

The gene calls are TRBV7-2 and TRBJ2-3; possibly TRBD1 for D (6 bases). Deletions cut 3 bases from V and 2 bases from J, with 12 bases between. The length of the CDR3 is 15 residues. Germline CDR1 is SGHTA and CDR2 is FQGNSA. CDR3 residues: CASSFRGSFTDTQYF. The CDR3 DNA sequence: TGTGCCAGCAGCTTTAGGGGGAGCTTCACAGATACGCAGTATTTT.

The chain is built from TRBV29-1 and TRBJ2-7, with 12 bases lining up with TRBD2. CDR3 length: 14 residues. V gave up 5 bases and J gave up 3 bases; unmatched junction bases: 5. Germline V gene data show CDR1 as SQVTM and CDR2 as ANQGSEA. CDR3 region: CSVLPGLAGYEQYF. The CDR3 DNA reads TGCAGCGTTCTACCGGGACTAGCGGGCTACGAGCAGTACTTC.

The chain links TRBV25-1 to TRBJ1-4; D uncertain. The germline V gene has CDR1 MGHDK and CDR2 SYGVNS. The CDR3 extends over 15 amino acids. V lost 1 base and J 4 bases, leaving 10 bases between the germline ends. The CDR3 nucleotides are TGTGCCAGCAGTGAATCCTTCAGAGTTAATGAAAAACTGTTTTTT. Protein sequence: CASSESFRVNEKLFF.

The V gene is TRBV9, the J gene TRBJ1-1; unclear D gene. The V end lost 3 bases, the J end lost 7 bases, and 13 bases lay between the germline ends. In germline, CDR1 is SGDLS, CDR2 YYNGEE. CDR3 length equals 13 residues. CDR3 amino acids: CASSERVGREAFF. The CDR3 coding sequence is TGTGCCAGCAGCGAAAGGGTAGGCCGTGAAGCTTTCTTT.

There are a few counts of this clone. This chain connects TRBV28 to TRBJ2-3; 12 bases line up with TRBD1. CDR1 is MDHEN, CDR2 SYDVKM, per germline. CDR3 length: 15 amino acids. The V segment lost 8 bases and the J segment 2 bases; nucleotides outside the gene matches: 5. The CDR3 sequence: CASSWGQGATDTQYF. As DNA, the CDR3 is TGTGCCAGCTCATGGGGACAGGGGGCCACAGATACGCAGTATTTT.

The chain couples TRBV29-1 to TRBJ1-1; a possible D gene is TRBD1 (5 bases). Germline CDR1 is SQVTM and CDR2 is ANQGSEA. The germline V and J ends were trimmed by 4 bases and 0 bases, with 15 bases remaining between them. The CDR3 totals 15 residues. The CDR3 sequence: CSVGAGWGMNTEAFF. In nucleotides, the CDR3 is TGCAGCGTTGGGGCAGGGTGGGGGATGAACACTGAAGCTTTCTTT.

The chain employs TRBV25-1 and TRBJ2-7; 9 nucleotides agree with TRBD2. Germline assignment: CDR1 MGHDK and CDR2 SYGVNS. The length of the CDR3 is 16 residues. J lost 2 bases, V lost 2 bases, and 7 bases had no gene match. This CDR3 reads CASSERTSVEPYEQYF. The CDR3 region has the DNA TGTGCCAGCAGTGAAAGGACTAGCGTGGAGCCCTACGAGCAGTACTTC.

The gene calls are TRBV28 and TRBJ1-5; perhaps TRBD1 as D (5 bases). V was trimmed by 5 bases and J by 2 bases, leaving 16 bases between them. This CDR3 comprises 16 residues. In germline, CDR1 is MDHEN, CDR2 SYDVKM. Here the CDR3 reads CASSPGLSWGNQPQHF. The CDR3 region has the DNA TGTGCCAGCAGTCCGGGACTTTCTTGGGGCAATCAGCCCCAGCATTTT.

The gene calls are TRBV30 and TRBJ2-2; D call uncertain. This CDR3 comprises 13 residues. CDR1 is GTSNPN and CDR2 is SVGIG in the germline V gene (reference sequence). V gave up 3 bases and J gave up 0 bases, with 5 bases separating them. The CDR3 loop reads CAWRNSNTGELFF. CDR3 coding DNA: TGTGCCTGGAGAAATTCGAACACCGGGGAGCTGTTTTTT.

The rearrangement uses TRBV7-9 and TRBJ1-2, with 8 bases aligning to TRBD1. The V and J ends lost 5 bases and 4 bases, in that order; junction bases with no gene match: 3. From germline, CDR1 is SEHNR and CDR2 FQNEAQ (reference sequence). CDR3 size: 13 residues. The CDR3, as DNA: TGTGCCAGCAGCCTCGGACAGGGCTATGGCTACACCTTC. Protein: CASSLGQGYGYTF.

The chain employs TRBV4-2 and TRBJ2-5; 7 bases fit TRBD2. In germline, CDR1 is LGHNA, CDR2 YNFKEQ. The CDR3 runs to 16 residues. The V gene end was trimmed by 1 base and the J gene end by 2 bases; junction bases not matched to a gene: 7. The CDR3 region has the DNA TGTGCCAGCAGCCAAGGCCGGGACTACCTTCAAGAGACCCAGTACTTC. Translated: CASSQGRDYLQETQYF.

The chain employs TRBV18 and TRBJ2-5; 12 bases fit TRBD2. Germline values: CDR1 KGHSH, CDR2 LQKENI. The CDR3 contains 14 residues. With 3 bases clipped from V and 11 bases from J, the junction kept 7 bases outside the gene matches. CDR3 DNA sequence: TGTGCCAGCTCACCTTCGGGACTAGCGGGTGAGCAGTACTTC. This codes for CASSPSGLAGEQYF.

This chain links TRBV6-1 with TRBJ2-7; the D gene is possibly TRBD2 (5 bases). V lost 6 bases and J 0 bases, leaving 15 bases between the germline ends. This CDR3 is 15 amino acids long. Germline V gene data show CDR1 as MNHNS and CDR2 as SASEGT. CDR3 DNA: TGTGCCAGCAGACCCGACCCCGGAGGCTCCTACGAGCAGTACTTC. Translating gives CASRPDPGGSYEQYF.

The V and J genes are TRBV7-6 and TRBJ2-1; D gene unclear. The CDR3 is made up of 15 amino acids. V shed 2 bases and J shed 5 bases, with 13 bases lying between them. CDR1 SGHVS and CDR2 FNYEAQ come from the germline V gene. The CDR3 coding sequence is TGTGCCAGCAGCTTAAACTATTTGAGTCACAATGAGCAGTTCTTC. Translation gives CASSLNYLSHNEQFF.

With respect to this clone: Germline and junction disagree at one end, which may indicate a read error. The V call is TRBV5-6, the J call TRBJ2-7; either TRBD1 or TRBD2 may supply D (6 bases each). CDR1 is SGHDT and CDR2 is YYEEEE in the germline V gene. The CDR3 sequence is 13 residues long. The CDR3 DNA is TGTGCCAGCAGCTTGCCGGGGGCTAGCCCTGGCCACTTC. It encodes CASSLPGASPGHF.

This clone was detected once. The chain joins TRBV5-4 to TRBJ1-4, with D maybe TRBD1 (6 bases). Trimming left V 5 bases short and J 5 bases short, with 13 bases between. Germline V CDR1 and CDR2: SGHNT, YYREEE (reference sequence). The CDR3 loop spans 14 amino acids. CDR3 region: CASSLGGRNEKLFF. The CDR3 nucleotides are TGTGCCAGCAGTCTAGGGGGACGGAATGAAAAACTGTTTTTT. The full variable domain, completed using reference TRBV5-4 and TRBJ1-4, is ETGVTQSPTHLIKTRGQQVTLRCSSQSGHNTVSWYQQALGQGPQFIFQYYREEENGRGNFPPRFSGLQFPNYSSELNVNALELDDSALYLCASSLGGRNEKLFFGSGTQLSVL.

By frequency in the sample, this clone is large. The chain combines TRBV27 with TRBJ2-1; TRBD2 matches 8 bases. The CDR3 sequence is 15 residues long. Germline loops: CDR1 MNHEY, CDR2 SMNVEV (reference sequence). Trimming removed 5 bases from V and 7 bases from J; junction bases left unmatched: 10. CDR3 nucleotide sequence: TGTGCCAGCAGTCCGAGCGGGAGAGGCTTTAATGAGCAGTTCTTC. This gives the protein CASSPSGRGFNEQFF.

V usage is TRBV7-9 and J usage is TRBJ2-2; the D gene could be TRBD1 or TRBD2 (5 bases each). The V end lost 4 bases, the J end lost 4 bases, and 13 bases lay between the germline ends. The CDR3 spans 15 residues. Germline V gene lookup returns CDR1 SEHNR and CDR2 FQNEAQ (reference sequence). Here the CDR3 reads CASSSGRKGTGELFF. As DNA, the CDR3 is TGTGCCAGCAGCTCGGGACGGAAGGGCACCGGGGAGCTGTTTTTT.

The chain links TRBV11-2 to TRBJ2-1, with D perhaps matching TRBD2 (5 bases). Per the germline V gene, CDR1 is SGHAT and CDR2 is FQNNGV. The V end lost 3 bases, the J end lost 3 bases, and 15 bases lay between the germline ends. The CDR3 runs to 16 residues. The CDR3 loop is CASSFSPGGGYNEQFF. In DNA form, the CDR3 reads TGTGCCAGCAGCTTTTCTCCTGGAGGTGGCTACAATGAGCAGTTCTTC.

This sequence joins TRBV19 and TRBJ1-5; possibly TRBD1 for D (5 bases). The germline gives CDR1 LNHDA, CDR2 SQIVND (reference sequence). This CDR3 contains 15 residues. V lost 7 bases, J lost 0 bases, and 13 bases lay in between. The CDR3 spells CASMAGMYSNQPQHF. The CDR3 coding sequence is TGTGCCAGTATGGCAGGGATGTATAGCAATCAGCCCCAGCATTTT.

This clone appeared a single time. The chain uses TRBV2 and TRBJ2-1; unclear D gene. The CDR3 totals 14 residues. The ends were cut back, 9 bases at V and 0 bases at J, with 12 bases in the middle. CDR1 and CDR2 from the germline V gene are SNHLY and FYNNEI. CDR3 bases: TGTGCCAGTGTTTGGAGCTCCTCCTACAATGAGCAGTTCTTC. Translating it yields CASVWSSSYNEQFF.

V gene TRBV2 combines with J gene TRBJ2-5, with D perhaps assigned TRBD1 or TRBD2 (5 bases each). The CDR3 length is 13 residues. Germline V gene sequence: CDR1 SNHLY, CDR2 FYNNEI. Deletions cut 3 bases from V and 5 bases from J, with 10 bases between. As DNA, the CDR3 is TGTGCCAGCAGTGAGGGCAGGGAGGAGACCCAGTACTTC. Translation: CASSEGREETQYF. Drawing the rest from reference TRBV2 and TRBJ2-5, the complete variable domain is EPEVTQTPSHQVTQMGQEVILRCVPISNHLYFYWYRQILGQKVEFLVSFYNNEISEKSEIFDDQFSVERPDGSNFTLKIRSTKLEDSAMYFCASSEGREETQYFGPGTRLLVL.

This clone occurred once. DNA for the CDR3: TGCGCCAGCAGCTTGGATCGCAGGACTAGCTCTGGGGCCAACGTCCTGACTTTC. Translated: CASSLDRRTSSGANVLTF. The chain combines TRBV5-1 with TRBJ2-6; the match to TRBD2 covers 7 bases. Germline assignment: CDR1 SGHRS and CDR2 YFSETQ. The V gene end was trimmed by 0 bases and the J gene end by 0 bases; junction bases not matched to a gene: 6. The CDR3 extends over 18 amino acids.

The CDR3 region has the DNA TGTGCCTGGAGGAACGGACAGGGGAAGATTTATGGCTACACCTTC. Protein sequence: CAWRNGQGKIYGYTF. This chain connects TRBV30 to TRBJ1-2; the match to TRBD1 covers 9 bases. CDR3 length equals 15 residues. Germline values: CDR1 GTSNPN, CDR2 SVGIG (reference sequence). V gave up 3 bases and J gave up 5 bases; unmatched junction bases: 10.